Below, one T cell receptor beta chain is given with its context. The antigen is undetermined. Semi-nested PCR with Nested Universal Primer A followed constant-region reverse priming of full-length variable regions. TCRdb reanalysed the 5' RACE reads using MiXCR and keeps one entry per CDR3 protein. The sample shows tens of thousands of distinct CDR3 sequences, around 26% of them seen only once. Germline CDR1 reads SQVTM; CDR2 reads ANQGSEA. J was trimmed by 6 bases and V by 5 bases; bases with no gene match: 13. The CDR3 has 15 amino acids. Naive CD4+ T cells were purified with Tregs depleted by CD25. Study-level results: The larger-cohort validation was restricted to a single TCR beta V-J rearrangement rather than whole repertoires. Greatest tumor Treg TCR overlap was with tumor naive CD4+ cells.

Sequencing used naive CD4+ T cells sorted from blood. As to subset: naive CD4+ T cells, CD4+CD45RA+CD25-. This TCR was recovered from a female donor with breast cancer. The chain carries TRBV29-1 and TRBJ2-7, with 10 bases lining up with TRBD1. The CDR3 region is CSVSRTGGPSGEQYF. In DNA form, the CDR3 reads TGCAGCGTTTCTAGGACAGGGGGACCCTCGGGCGAGCAGTACTTC.